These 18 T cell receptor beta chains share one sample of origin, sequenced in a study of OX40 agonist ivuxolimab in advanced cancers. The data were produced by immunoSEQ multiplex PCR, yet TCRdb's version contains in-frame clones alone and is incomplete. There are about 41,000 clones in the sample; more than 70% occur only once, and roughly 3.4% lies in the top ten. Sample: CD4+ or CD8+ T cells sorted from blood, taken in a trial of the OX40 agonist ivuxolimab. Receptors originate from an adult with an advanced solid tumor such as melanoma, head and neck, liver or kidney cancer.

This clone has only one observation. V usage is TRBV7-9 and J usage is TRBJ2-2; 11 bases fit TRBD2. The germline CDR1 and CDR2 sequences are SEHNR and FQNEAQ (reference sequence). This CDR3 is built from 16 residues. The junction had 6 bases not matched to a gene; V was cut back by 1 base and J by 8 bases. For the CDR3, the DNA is TGTGCCAGCAGCTTAGGACTAGCGGGATTTCTAGGGGAGCTGTTTTTT. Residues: CASSLGLAGFLGELFF.

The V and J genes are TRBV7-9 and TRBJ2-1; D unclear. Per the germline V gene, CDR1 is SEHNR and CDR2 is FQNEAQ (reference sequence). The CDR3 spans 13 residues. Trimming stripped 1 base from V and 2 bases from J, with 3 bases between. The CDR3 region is CASSLGAYNEQFF. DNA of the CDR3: TGTGCCAGCAGCTTAGGGGCCTACAATGAGCAGTTCTTC. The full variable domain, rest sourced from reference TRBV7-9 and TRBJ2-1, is DTGVSQNPRHKITKRGQNVTFRCDPISEHNRLYWYRQTLGQGPEFLTYFQNEAQLEKSRLLSDRFSAERPKGSFSTLEIQRTEQGDSAMYLCASSLGAYNEQFFGPGTRLTVL.

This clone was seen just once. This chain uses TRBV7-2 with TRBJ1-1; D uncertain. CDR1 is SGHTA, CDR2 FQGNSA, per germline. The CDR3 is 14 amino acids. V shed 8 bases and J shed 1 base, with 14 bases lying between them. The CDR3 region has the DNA TGTGCCAGCCGGGCCCTAGGAGGGAACACTGAAGCTTTCTTT. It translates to CASRALGGNTEAFF. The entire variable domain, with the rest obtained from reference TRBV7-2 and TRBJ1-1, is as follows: GAGVSQSPSNKVTEKGKDVELRCDPISGHTALYWYRQSLGQGLEFLIYFQGNSAPDKSGLPSDRFSAERTGGSVSTLTIQRTQQEDSAVYLCASRALGGNTEAFFGQGTRLTVV.

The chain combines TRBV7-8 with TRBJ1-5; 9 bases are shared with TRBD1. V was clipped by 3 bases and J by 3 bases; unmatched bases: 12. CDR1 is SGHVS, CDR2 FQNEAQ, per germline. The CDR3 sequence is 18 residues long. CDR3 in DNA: TGTGCCAGCAGCTTTTCCCTTGCCGGGACAGGGCTCAATCAGCCCCAGCATTTT. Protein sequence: CASSFSLAGTGLNQPQHF. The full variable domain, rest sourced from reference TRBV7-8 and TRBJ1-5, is GAGVSQSPRYKVAKRGQDVALRCDPISGHVSLFWYQQALGQGPEFLTYFQNEAQLDKSGLPSDRFFAERPEGSVSTLKIQRTQQEDSAVYLCASSFSLAGTGLNQPQHFGDGTRLSIL.

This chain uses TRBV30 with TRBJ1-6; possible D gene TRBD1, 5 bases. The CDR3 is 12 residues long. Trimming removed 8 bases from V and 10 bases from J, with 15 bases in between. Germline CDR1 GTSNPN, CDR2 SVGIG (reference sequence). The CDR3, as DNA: TGTGCCCCGCAGGGAAAATGGTCACCCCTCCACTTT. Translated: CAPQGKWSPLHF.

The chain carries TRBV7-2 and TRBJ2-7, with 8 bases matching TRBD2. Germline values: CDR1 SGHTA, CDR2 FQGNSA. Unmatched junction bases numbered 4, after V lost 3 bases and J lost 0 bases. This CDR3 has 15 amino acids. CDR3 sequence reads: CASSFAGGLSYEQYF. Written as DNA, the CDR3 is TGTGCCAGCAGCTTTGCGGGAGGCCTCTCCTACGAGCAGTACTTC.

The CDR3 is CASSVQGAIQFRQYF. Here the CDR3 DNA reads TGTGCCAGCAGCGTACAGGGGGCCATACAGTTTCGGCAGTACTTC. This sequence joins TRBV7-9 and TRBJ2-7; 9 nucleotides agree with TRBD1. V trimming: 5 bases; J trimming: 9 bases; junction bases outside the gene matches: 14. Germline V CDR1 and CDR2: SEHNR, FQNEAQ (reference sequence). CDR3 length: 15 amino acids.

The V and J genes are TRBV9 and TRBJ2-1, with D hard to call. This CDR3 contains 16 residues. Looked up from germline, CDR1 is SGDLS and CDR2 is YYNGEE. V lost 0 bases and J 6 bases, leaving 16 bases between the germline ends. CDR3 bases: TGTGCCAGCAGCGTAGATCAGATCATAGCCCCCAATGAGCAGTTCTTC. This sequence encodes CASSVDQIIAPNEQFF.

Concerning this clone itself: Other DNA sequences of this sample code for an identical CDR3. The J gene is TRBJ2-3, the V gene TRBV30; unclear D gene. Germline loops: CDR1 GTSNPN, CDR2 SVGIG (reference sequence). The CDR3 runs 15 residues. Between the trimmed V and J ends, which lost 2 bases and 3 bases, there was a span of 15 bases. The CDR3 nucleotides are TGTGCCTGGAGTAGCCAGTTCCTGGGGACAGATACGCAGTATTTT. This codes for CAWSSQFLGTDTQYF.

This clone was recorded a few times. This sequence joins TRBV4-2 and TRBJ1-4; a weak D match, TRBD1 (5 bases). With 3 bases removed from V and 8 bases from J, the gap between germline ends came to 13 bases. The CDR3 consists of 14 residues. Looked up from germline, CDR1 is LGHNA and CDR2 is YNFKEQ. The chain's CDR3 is CASSQVGGSEKLFF. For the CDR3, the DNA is TGTGCCAGCAGCCAGGTGGGGGGGAGCGAAAAACTGTTTTTT.

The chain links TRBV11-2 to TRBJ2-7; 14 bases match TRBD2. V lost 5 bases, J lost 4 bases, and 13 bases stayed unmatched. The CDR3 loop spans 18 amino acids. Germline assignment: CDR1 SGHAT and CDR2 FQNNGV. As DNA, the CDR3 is TGTGCCAGCAGCCCGATCCGCCGGACTAGCGGGGGGTTGTACGAGCAGTACTTC. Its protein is CASSPIRRTSGGLYEQYF.

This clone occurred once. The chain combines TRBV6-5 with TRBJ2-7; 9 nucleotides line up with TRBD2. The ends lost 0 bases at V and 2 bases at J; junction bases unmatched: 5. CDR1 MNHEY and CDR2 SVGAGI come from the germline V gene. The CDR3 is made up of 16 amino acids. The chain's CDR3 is CASSYSAGGPTYEQYF. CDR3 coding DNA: TGTGCCAGCAGTTACTCTGCGGGAGGGCCCACCTACGAGCAGTACTTC.

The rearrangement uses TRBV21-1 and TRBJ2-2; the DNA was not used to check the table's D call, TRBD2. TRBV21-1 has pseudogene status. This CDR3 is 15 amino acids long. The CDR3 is CASSIFFANTGELFF. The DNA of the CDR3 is TGTGCCAGCAGCATATTTTTTGCGAACACCGGGGAGCTGTTTTTT.

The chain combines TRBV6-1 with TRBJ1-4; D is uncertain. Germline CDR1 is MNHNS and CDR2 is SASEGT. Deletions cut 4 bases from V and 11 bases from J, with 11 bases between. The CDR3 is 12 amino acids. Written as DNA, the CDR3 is TGTGCCAGCAGTGCCTGGATGGACAAACTGTTTTTT. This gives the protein CASSAWMDKLFF.

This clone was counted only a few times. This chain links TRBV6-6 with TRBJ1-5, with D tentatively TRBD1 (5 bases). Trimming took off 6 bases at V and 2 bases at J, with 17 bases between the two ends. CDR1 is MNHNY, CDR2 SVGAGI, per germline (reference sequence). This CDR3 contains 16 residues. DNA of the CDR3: TGTGCCAGCAGCCGCGGACAAGGATGGGGCAATCAGCCCCAGCATTTT. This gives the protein CASSRGQGWGNQPQHF.

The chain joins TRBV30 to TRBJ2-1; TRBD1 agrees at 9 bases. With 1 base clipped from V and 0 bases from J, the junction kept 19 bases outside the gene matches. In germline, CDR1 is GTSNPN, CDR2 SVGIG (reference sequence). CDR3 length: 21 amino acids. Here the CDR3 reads CAWSGSPTGGTIPYSYNEQFF. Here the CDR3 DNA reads TGTGCCTGGAGTGGATCCCCGACAGGGGGGACGATCCCTTACTCCTACAATGAGCAGTTCTTC.

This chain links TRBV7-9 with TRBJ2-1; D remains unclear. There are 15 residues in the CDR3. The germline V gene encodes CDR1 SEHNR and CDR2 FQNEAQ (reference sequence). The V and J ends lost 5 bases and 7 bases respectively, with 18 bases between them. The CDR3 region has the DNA TGTGCCAGCAGCCCTAATACGGACGCTGGGAATGAGCAGTTCTTC. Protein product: CASSPNTDAGNEQFF. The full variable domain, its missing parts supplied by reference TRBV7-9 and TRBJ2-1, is DTGVSQNPRHKITKRGQNVTFRCDPISEHNRLYWYRQTLGQGPEFLTYFQNEAQLEKSRLLSDRFSAERPKGSFSTLEIQRTEQGDSAMYLCASSPNTDAGNEQFFGPGTRLTVL.

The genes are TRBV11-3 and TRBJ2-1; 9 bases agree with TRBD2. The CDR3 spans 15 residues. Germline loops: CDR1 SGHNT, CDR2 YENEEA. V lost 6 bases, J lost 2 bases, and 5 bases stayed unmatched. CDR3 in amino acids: CASRSSGIPYNEQFF. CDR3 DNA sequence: TGTGCCAGCAGATCTAGCGGGATTCCCTACAATGAGCAGTTCTTC. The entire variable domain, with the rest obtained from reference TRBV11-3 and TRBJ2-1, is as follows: EAGVVQSPRYKIIEKKQPVAFWCNPISGHNTLYWYLQNLGQGPELLIRYENEEAVDDSQLPKDRFSAERLKGVDSTLKIQPAELGDSAVYLCASRSSGIPYNEQFFGPGTRLTVL.